The sequence of this TCR beta chain was determined in a study of memory CD4+ T cells and cytomegalovirus serostatus. The sort gate was single viable CD3+CD4+CD8-CD45RO+ cells for memory CD4+ T cells. TCRdb's table, derived via immunoSEQ multiplex PCR, lists solely in-frame clones and lacks some. The sample yields about 80,000 clones, 65% to 85% seen once. The germline V and J ends were trimmed by 2 bases and 4 bases, with 11 bases remaining between them. CDR1 and CDR2 (germline): MNHEY, SVGAGI. This CDR3 is 14 amino acids long. Source material: memory CD4+ T cells from blood. The sequence derives from an adult in good health and CMV-seronegative. The V call is TRBV6-5, the J call TRBJ1-1; D gene uncertain. The CDR3 sequence: CASSYGQHGTEAFF. DNA of the CDR3: TGTGCCAGCAGTTACGGTCAGCATGGCACTGAAGCTTTCTTT.